This T cell receptor beta chain was found in a study of CD8 T cells in Susac syndrome. After extraction with the RNeasy kit, about 0.45 to 1 ug of the RNA was reverse transcribed using random hexamers. From the immunoSEQ multiplex PCR reads, TCRdb called clonotypes with MiXCR, one entry per CDR3 protein. The sample yields about 300,000 distinct CDR3 sequences, roughly 85% seen once. This clonotype has more than one count but fewer than ten. The antigen is undetermined. Study-wide points: The study acknowledged a relatively small number of individuals in its TCR sequencing and HLA analysis.

Trimming removed 3 bases from V and 3 bases from J, with 9 bases in between. Looked up from germline, CDR1 is LGHNA and CDR2 is YSLEER. CDR3 size: 13 residues. The TCR comes from a human donor with multiple sclerosis. V is TRBV4-3 and J is TRBJ2-7; D tentatively fits TRBD1 or TRBD2 (5 bases each). The sample consisted of CD8+ T cells from PBMCs. CDR3 sequence reads: CASSHGGGYEQYF. In nucleotides, the CDR3 is TGCGCCAGCAGCCACGGTGGGGGCTACGAGCAGTACTTC.